A selection of T cell receptor beta chains follows, all from one sample in a study of CD8+ T cells in alopecia areata. Data came from immunoSEQ multiplex PCR; TCRdb stores just in-frame clones and leaves some out. This table has over 85,000 clones, 50% to 75% appearing once. The material sequenced was CD8+ T cells sorted from blood, taken at week 4, from a patient treated with tofacitinib. The receptors were sampled from a human donor with alopecia areata. Both conserved end residues are part of each CDR3. A D gene is named only where the DNA matches it firmly. Clone size is shown for a subset of rows, as once, few, many or a class of expanded clone.

size	D	J	V	DNA	CDR3
.	TRBD2	TRBJ2-1	TRBV4-3	TGCGCCAGCAGCCAGGCAATAGCGGGAGGGCCTATGGATGAGCAGTTCTTC	CASSQAIAGGPMDEQFF
.	.	TRBJ2-7	TRBV20-1	TGCAGGAACTACGAGCAGTACTTC	CRNYEQYF
few	.	TRBJ2-5	TRBV7-8	TGTGCCAGCAGCACCCAAGGGCCACGCGAGACCCAGTACTTC	CASSTQGPRETQYF
.	.	TRBJ1-2	TRBV5-1	TGCGCCAGCAGCCATACGGGTCCCGTGGCAGGAGCTAACTATGGCTACACCTTC	CASSHTGPVAGANYGYTF
few	.	TRBJ2-5	TRBV28	TGTGCCAGCAGTTTACGTGAGCTCGTAGAGACCCAGTACTTC	CASSLRELVETQYF
few	.	TRBJ2-3	TRBV23-1	TGCGCCAGCAGTCAAGGCGACAGACCCTATGGATGGTATTTT	CASSQGDRPYGWYF
.	TRBD1	TRBJ2-1	TRBV5-1	TGCGCCAGCAGCCCGCAGGGGGAACCCTACAATGAGCAGTTCTTC	CASSPQGEPYNEQFF
.	.	TRBJ2-5	TRBV5-1	TGCGCCAGCAGCCCACGGACCGATCAAGAGACCCAGTACTTC	CASSPRTDQETQYF
.	TRBD2	TRBJ2-2	TRBV28	TGTGCCAGCAGTTTTAGGTCTAGCGGGAGCGGTGGCACCGGGGAGCTGTTTTTT	CASSFRSSGSGGTGELFF
.	.	TRBJ2-1	TRBV29-1	TGCAGCGTGAGACCAGGAGACTACAATGAGCAGTTCTTC	CSVRPGDYNEQFF
few	TRBD2	TRBJ2-7	TRBV29-1	TGCAGCGTTAAGACTAGCGGGGGGTCCAGGCCCTACGAGCAGTACTTC	CSVKTSGGSRPYEQYF
few	.	TRBJ2-2	TRBV29-1	TGCAGCGTTGTCCTTCGGGGTGTGAACACCGGGGAGCTGTTTTTT	CSVVLRGVNTGELFF
once	TRBD1	TRBJ1-2	TRBV10-3	TGTGCCATCAGTGAGTCTCAGGGGGACTATGGCTACACCTTC	CAISESQGDYGYTF
once	.	TRBJ2-5	TRBV9	TGTGCCAGCAGCCCCGGGACCGTTGTCCAAGAGACCCAGTACTTC	CASSPGTVVQETQYF
few	TRBD1	TRBJ1-1	TRBV30	TGTGCCTGGAGTGGTGGCAGGGGGCTCCCTGAAGCTTTCTTT	CAWSGGRGLPEAFF
.	.	TRBJ1-2	TRBV5-6	TGTGCCAGCAGCTTCGGACAGAGCGGCTACACCTTC	CASSFGQSGYTF
few	TRBD1	TRBJ2-1	TRBV6-6	TGTGCCAGCAGTTACTCGCACCGGGACAGAAACAATGAGCAGTTCTTC	CASSYSHRDRNNEQFF
.	.	TRBJ2-1	TRBV4-1	TGCGCCAGCAGCCAAGAACGGCTAGCGTTGGGTAATGAGCAGTTCTTC	CASSQERLALGNEQFF
.	.	TRBJ2-1	TRBV5-4	TGTGCCAGCAGCTTGGAAGGGAGTGAGCAGTTCTTC	CASSLEGSEQFF
few	TRBD1	TRBJ2-7	TRBV7-9	TGTGCCAGCAGCTATCCGACAGGGGCCTACGAGCAGTACTTC	CASSYPTGAYEQYF
.	.	TRBJ2-1	TRBV5-6	TGTGCCAGCAGCTTTCCGGGTAATGAGCAGTTCTTC	CASSFPGNEQFF
.	.	TRBJ1-5	TRBV28	TGTGCCAGCAGTTTGAGCAGGGCTCCTAGCAATCAGCCCCAGCATTTT	CASSLSRAPSNQPQHF
.	.	TRBJ2-7	TRBV5-1	TGCGCCAGCAGCCCCAGACAGAGCTCCTACGAGCAGTACTTC	CASSPRQSSYEQYF
.	TRBD2	TRBJ2-5	TRBV27	TGTGCCAGCAGCCAAGGACTAGCGGGGCCAGAGACCCAGTACTTC	CASSQGLAGPETQYF
once	TRBD1	TRBJ1-1	TRBV29-1	TGCAGCGTGGCGAGGACAGGGGGGAACACTGAAGCTTTCTTT	CSVARTGGNTEAFF
.	.	TRBJ1-2	TRBV7-9	TGTGCCAGCAGCCCAACGGACGGGGCAGGGTGGCGGGATTATGGCTACACCTTC	CASSPTDGAGWRDYGYTF
.	.	TRBJ2-7	TRBV5-6	TGTGCCAGCAGCTTGACGGGGAGTTTGACCTACGAGCAGTACTTC	CASSLTGSLTYEQYF
.	TRBD2	TRBJ2-3	TRBV13	TGTGCCAGCAGTCAGGGAGGGTACGGCACAGATACGCAGTATTTT	CASSQGGYGTDTQYF
.	.	TRBJ1-2	TRBV27	TGTGCCAGCACCAATAGATCAGGTTCTCGGGGCTACACCTTC	CASTNRSGSRGYTF
.	.	TRBJ2-5	TRBV4-3	TGCGCCAGCAGTTCTACAGGGAAACGAGAGACCCAGTACTTC	CASSSTGKRETQYF
.	.	TRBJ2-1	TRBV4-3	TGCGCCAGCAGCCAGTCAGGGGCGAGTAACAATGAGCAGTTCTTC	CASSQSGASNNEQFF
.	TRBD1	TRBJ2-7	TRBV5-4	TGTGCCAGCAGCTTCGGACAGGGAAGGTCCTACGAGCAGTACTTC	CASSFGQGRSYEQYF
.	.	TRBJ2-7	TRBV28	TGTGCAACCGTATCCAGGTACGAGCAGTACTTC	CATVSRYEQYF
.	.	TRBJ1-2	TRBV29-1	TGCAGCGTTGAGCTGGCGGGGGAAAGAGGCTATGGCTACACCTTC	CSVELAGERGYGYTF
.	.	TRBJ2-5	TRBV25-1	TGTGCCAGCAGTCCTCGAGGGTGGGAGACCCAGTACTTC	CASSPRGWETQYF
.	TRBD2	TRBJ2-3	TRBV6-5	TGTGCCAGCAGTTTTATAGCGGGAGCAGATACGCAGTATTTT	CASSFIAGADTQYF